Each of the 20 T cell receptor beta chains below was sequenced from the same sample in a study of cytomegalovirus exposure and HLA in healthy donors. It was with 60 Vbeta and 13 Jbeta primers that the PCR ran. TCRdb's copy holds only in-frame clones and misses some; the assay was immunoSEQ multiplex PCR. The table includes about 120,000 clones, more than 65% detected once. Sequencing was done on a sample of PBMCs. These receptors all come from a man aged 25-45 years in good health and CMV-seropositive.

The chain has TRBV2 and TRBJ2-5; D might be TRBD1 (6 bases). The closer fit of TRBJ2-7 to the DNA end suggests the J call may be wrong. CDR1 is SNHLY, CDR2 FYNNEI, per germline. The CDR3 extends over 14 amino acids. The CDR3 DNA follows: TGTGCCAGCAGAAACAGGGACCTCCCGTACGAGCAGTACTTC. It specifies CASRNRDLPYEQYF.

The chain links TRBV7-9 to TRBJ2-1; D unresolved. The CDR3 spans 11 residues. Germline CDR1 reads SEHNR; CDR2 reads FQNEAQ (reference sequence). V dropped 5 bases and J dropped 4 bases, with 3 bases sitting between them. CDR3 protein: CASSPYNEQFF. The CDR3 DNA reads as TGTGCCAGCAGCCCGTACAATGAGCAGTTCTTC.

This clone has just a few counts. The V and J genes are TRBV9 and TRBJ2-3, with D possibly being TRBD2 (6 bases). Germline loops: CDR1 SGDLS, CDR2 YYNGEE. The CDR3 extends over 15 amino acids. Trimming removed 4 bases from V and 2 bases from J, with 14 bases in between. DNA of the CDR3: TGTGCCAGCAGCCAAGTGGGGGGAGACACAGATACGCAGTATTTT. Translating gives CASSQVGGDTDTQYF. The complete variable domain, with remaining parts taken from reference TRBV9 and TRBJ2-3, reads DSGVTQTPKHLITATGQRVTLRCSPRSGDLSVYWYQQSLDQGLQFLIQYYNGEERAKGNILERFSAQQFPDLHSELNLSSLELGDSALYFCASSQVGGDTDTQYFGPGTRLTVL.

V and J are TRBV4-1 and TRBJ1-6, with 7 bases that match TRBD1. The CDR3 contains 18 residues. Germline lookup yields CDR1 MGHRA and CDR2 YSYEKL. Trimming took 4 bases from V and 7 from J; bases not matched to a gene: 16. CDR3 region: CASSLRQGLIGLNSPLHF. DNA of the CDR3: TGCGCCAGCAGCCTACGACAGGGACTTATTGGGTTGAATTCACCCCTCCACTTT.

V gene TRBV9 combines with J gene TRBJ2-3, with 9 bases matching TRBD2. This CDR3 is 16 amino acids long. Germline-derived CDR1 and CDR2 are SGDLS and YYNGEE. V was clipped by 1 base and J by 2 bases; unmatched bases: 5. The CDR3 loop reads CASSVTAGGITDTQYF. As DNA, the CDR3 is TGTGCCAGCAGCGTAACAGCGGGGGGCATCACAGATACGCAGTATTTT.

The chain links TRBV7-9 to TRBJ2-5; D remains ambiguous. The germline CDR1 and CDR2 sequences are SEHNR and FQNEAQ (reference sequence). V lost 5 bases and J 1 base, leaving 2 bases between the germline ends. CDR3 length: 11 amino acids. DNA of the CDR3: TGTGCCAGCAGCCTCCAAGAGACCCAGTACTTC. Translated, it gives CASSLQETQYF.

The V and J genes are TRBV4-3 and TRBJ2-7; possibly TRBD1 for D (6 bases). Germline CDR1 LGHNA, CDR2 YSLEER. This CDR3 is built from 15 residues. V lost 3 bases and J 3 bases, leaving 15 bases between the germline ends. CDR3 in amino acids: CASSHSRQAGYEQYF. DNA for the CDR3: TGCGCCAGCAGCCACTCCCGACAGGCGGGCTACGAGCAGTACTTC.

The gene calls are TRBV7-2 and TRBJ2-5; tentative D call: TRBD2 (7 bases). Trimming pared 1 base from V and 4 bases from J, leaving 10 bases between. This CDR3 region has 14 residues. Germline CDR1 and CDR2: SGHTA and FQGNSA. CDR3 loop: CASSLVGGRETQYF. The CDR3, as DNA: TGTGCCAGCAGCTTAGTGGGGGGGCGAGAGACCCAGTACTTC. The whole variable domain, filled in from reference TRBV7-2 and TRBJ2-5, reads GAGVSQSPSNKVTEKGKDVELRCDPISGHTALYWYRQSLGQGLEFLIYFQGNSAPDKSGLPSDRFSAERTGGSVSTLTIQRTQQEDSAVYLCASSLVGGRETQYFGPGTRLLVL.

V and J are TRBV19 and TRBJ2-1; 11 bases fit TRBD2. The CDR3 spans 15 residues. The ends lost 4 bases at V and 2 bases at J; junction bases unmatched: 1. Germline CDR1 LNHDA, CDR2 SQIVND (reference sequence). CDR3 loop: CASSTLAGAYNEQFF. CDR3 nucleotide sequence: TGTGCCAGTAGTACACTAGCGGGGGCCTACAATGAGCAGTTCTTC. The entire variable domain, with the rest obtained from reference TRBV19 and TRBJ2-1, is as follows: DGGITQSPKYLFRKEGQNVTLSCEQNLNHDAMYWYRQDPGQGLRLIYYSQIVNDFQKGDIAEGYSVSREKKESFPLTVTSAQKNPTAFYLCASSTLAGAYNEQFFGPGTRLTVL.

The chain carries TRBV5-4 and TRBJ2-3; TRBD1 matches 7 bases. V shed 3 bases and J 4 bases; nucleotides not matched to a gene: 5. The germline gives CDR1 SGHNT, CDR2 YYREEE (reference sequence). This CDR3 is built from 14 residues. The CDR3 reads CASSSGQLPDTQYF. As DNA, the CDR3 is TGTGCCAGCAGCTCGGGACAGCTACCAGATACGCAGTATTTT.

The CDR3 DNA reads as TGTGCCAGCCTCCCAGCGGGGAGCTCCTACGAGCAGTACTTC. Its protein is CASLPAGSSYEQYF. This chain connects TRBV25-1 to TRBJ2-7, with 7 bases aligning to TRBD2. CDR3 size: 14 residues. With V trimmed by 8 bases and J by 0 bases, 7 bases remained unmatched. CDR1 is MGHDK and CDR2 is SYGVNS in the germline V gene.

V usage is TRBV28 and J usage is TRBJ1-1; unclear D gene. This CDR3 has 11 amino acids. The germline V gene encodes CDR1 MDHEN and CDR2 SYDVKM. With 6 bases removed from V and 5 bases from J, the gap between germline ends came to 7 bases. CDR3 sequence (DNA): TGTGCCAGCAGGGGGAGGACTGAAGCTTTCTTT. Protein product: CASRGRTEAFF.

The chain recombines TRBV4-1 with TRBJ2-1; TRBD2 is a possible D gene (6 bases). V was trimmed by 1 base and J by 4 bases, leaving 8 bases between them. The CDR3 sequence is 14 residues long. Germline CDR1 MGHRA, CDR2 YSYEKL. CDR3 sequence: CASSQAGTYNEQFF. The DNA for the CDR3 is TGCGCCAGCAGCCAAGCCGGGACTTACAATGAGCAGTTCTTC.

This clone was seen a handful of times. The rearrangement uses TRBV28 and TRBJ2-7, with D perhaps matching TRBD1 (5 bases). Germline V lookup: CDR1 MDHEN, CDR2 SYDVKM. CDR3 length: 17 amino acids. Trimming took off 5 bases at V and 5 bases at J, with 25 bases between the two ends. The CDR3 DNA is TGTGCCAGCAGTCCCCTTAGGGGCCAGGGTTCCTCGGACGAGCAGTACTTC. Protein: CASSPLRGQGSSDEQYF.

This clone was recorded once. V usage is TRBV4-3 and J usage is TRBJ2-1, with a tentative D call TRBD2 (7 bases). The germline V gene has CDR1 LGHNA and CDR2 YSLEER. V was cut by 0 bases and J by 9 bases, with 12 bases left in between. CDR3 length equals 14 residues. The CDR3 region has the DNA TGCGCCAGCAGCCAAGAAGGGGGGGGCGTTGAGCAGTTCTTC. Translation gives CASSQEGGGVEQFF.

V usage is TRBV10-3 and J usage is TRBJ2-3, with 7 bases lining up with TRBD2. The junction had 6 bases not matched to a gene; V was cut back by 7 bases and J by 2 bases. CDR3 length equals 14 residues. Germline V lookup: CDR1 ENHRY, CDR2 SYGVKD. Here the CDR3 reads CAINQRGTTDTQYF. The CDR3 region has the DNA TGTGCCATCAACCAGCGGGGAACCACAGATACGCAGTATTTT.

This rearrangement joins TRBV14 to TRBJ1-5, with a tentative D call TRBD1 (6 bases). Germline CDR1 is SGHDN and CDR2 is FVKESK. The V gene lost 3 bases and the J gene lost 3 bases, with 18 bases spanning the gap. The CDR3 is 17 amino acids. Written as DNA, the CDR3 is TGTGCCAGCAGCCAGAGCGACAGGAACGGGGTCAATCAGCCCCAGCATTTT. It specifies CASSQSDRNGVNQPQHF. Using reference TRBV14 and TRBJ1-5 for the parts outside the CDR3, the full variable domain is EAGVTQFPSHSVIEKGQTVTLRCDPISGHDNLYWYRRVMGKEIKFLLHFVKESKQDESGMPNNRFLAERTGGTYSTLKVQPAELEDSGVYFCASSQSDRNGVNQPQHFGDGTRLSIL.

The chain links TRBV7-9 to TRBJ1-2; D is possibly TRBD1 (5 bases). The CDR3 has 14 residues. Germline V gene sequence: CDR1 SEHNR, CDR2 FQNEAQ (reference sequence). Trimming stripped 5 bases from V and 2 bases from J, with 12 bases between. The chain's CDR3 is CASSPQGGNYGYTF. The CDR3 bases are TGTGCCAGCAGCCCCCAGGGAGGGAACTATGGCTACACCTTC.

This chain links TRBV29-1 with TRBJ2-5, with 7 bases fitting TRBD1. The germline V gene encodes CDR1 SQVTM and CDR2 ANQGSEA. Trimming took 1 base from V and 5 from J; bases not matched to a gene: 1. The CDR3 contains 12 residues. Written as DNA, the CDR3 is TGCAGCGTTGAAGGAGGGGGCGAGACCCAGTACTTC. Translating gives CSVEGGGETQYF.

This clone has just a few counts. CDR3 in DNA: TGTGCCAGCAGATCGGGACAGGGGGCGAGTGAGCAGTACTTC. The encoded protein is CASRSGQGASEQYF. The V and J genes are TRBV25-1 and TRBJ2-7, with 12 bases fitting TRBD1. V lost 6 bases to trimming and J lost 7 bases; unmatched junction nucleotides: 7. In germline, CDR1 is MGHDK, CDR2 SYGVNS. This CDR3 spans 14 amino acids.